The clone carrying this T cell receptor beta chain came up many times. Using RNA transcripts as the source, TCR beta CDR3 regions were amplified. The study used the HTBI primer set for a first-round RT-PCR of the TCR CDR3. From the multiplex PCR reads, TCRdb called clonotypes with MiXCR, one entry per CDR3 protein. The sample yields a few hundred thousand distinct CDR3 sequences, 16% seen once. The source of the sample is a study of T cells in Graves' hyperthyroidism and ophthalmopathy. The germline V gene encodes CDR1 PRHDT and CDR2 FYEKMQ (reference sequence). V dropped 5 bases and J dropped 3; count of bases not matched to a gene: 7. The CDR3 runs 17 residues.

The V and J genes are TRBV13 and TRBJ2-1; TRBD2 aligns across 13 bases. This clonotype was obtained from a woman in her 30s with Graves' ophthalmopathy. Sample: blood. DNA of the CDR3: TGTGCCAGCAGCCCCGGACTAGCGGGAGCCAACTACAATGAGCAGTTCTTC. Encoded protein: CASSPGLAGANYNEQFF.